A selection of T cell receptor beta chains follows, all from one sample in a study of identical twins. TCRdb re-called the 5' RACE reads with MiXCR, one entry per CDR3 protein. This sample has more than 1.5 million distinct CDR3 sequences, with about 32% found just once. What was sequenced was cord blood. The receptors come from a newborn girl in good health. CDR3s include the opening cysteine and the closing phenylalanine or tryptophan. Each record gives: D gene, clone size, V gene, J gene, CDR3 DNA, CDR3 protein. D genes are given only for firm matches. The size of a clone is reported for some rows only, either as once, few or many, or as a class for expanded clones.

D: -; size: -; V: TRBV4-1; J: TRBJ1-1; DNA: TGCGCCAGCAGCCAGCTACCGGGGCCGGGAGAAACTAAAGCTTTCTTT; CDR3: CASSQLPGPGETKAFF
D: -; size: -; V: TRBV19; J: TRBJ1-5; DNA: TGTGCCAGTGTCAGCTCAGGGGCAATCCTTAATCAGCCCCAGCATTTT; CDR3: CASVSSGAILNQPQHF
D: TRBD2; size: few; V: TRBV6-6; J: TRBJ2-3; DNA: TGTGCCAGCAGTTACTCGTTCTCGGGGGGAGTTACAGATACGCAGTATTTT; CDR3: CASSYSFSGGVTDTQYF
D: -; size: -; V: TRBV4-2; J: TRBJ1-2; DNA: TGTGCCAGCAGCCAAGCCTGGACCCGGGGTAAAGGCTACACCTTC; CDR3: CASSQAWTRGKGYTF
D: -; size: few; V: TRBV29-1; J: TRBJ2-1; DNA: TGCAGCGTTGCGGGAGTCCAAACTGGGAAGCAGTTCTTC; CDR3: CSVAGVQTGKQFF
D: TRBD2; size: -; V: TRBV27; J: TRBJ2-2; DNA: TGTGCCAGCAGTTCGGGACTAGCCGGGGAGCTGTTTTTT; CDR3: CASSSGLAGELFF
D: -; size: -; V: TRBV18; J: TRBJ2-1; DNA: TGTGCCAGCTCACCACGGCAGGTATACAATGAGCAGTTCTTC; CDR3: CASSPRQVYNEQFF
D: -; size: -; V: TRBV20-1; J: TRBJ2-1; DNA: TGCAGTGCTAGTAAGGGGGAGGCCTACAATGAGCAGTTCTTC; CDR3: CSASKGEAYNEQFF
D: -; size: -; V: TRBV10-3; J: TRBJ2-2; DNA: TGTGCCATCAGTGAGTCTGGAGGGGACACCGGGGAGCTGTTTTTT; CDR3: CAISESGGDTGELFF
D: -; size: -; V: TRBV29-1; J: TRBJ2-7; DNA: TGCAGCGTTGAATCCAGGGAGACCTACAATGAGCAGTACTTC; CDR3: CSVESRETYNEQYF
D: -; size: -; V: TRBV12-3/TRBV12-4; J: TRBJ2-3; DNA: TGTGCCAGCAGGCCCCACGTTAGGGTTAGCACAGATGTGCAGTATTTT; CDR3: CASRPHVRVSTDVQYF
D: -; size: few; V: TRBV5-1; J: TRBJ2-5; DNA: TGCGCCAGCAGCTTCCGGGCCACCTTCCAAGAGACCCAGTACTTC; CDR3: CASSFRATFQETQYF
D: TRBD2; size: -; V: TRBV6-1; J: TRBJ2-7; DNA: TGTGCCAGCAGTGAAGCGGGAGGGACTTACTACGAGCAGTACTTC; CDR3: CASSEAGGTYYEQYF
D: -; size: -; V: TRBV4-2; J: TRBJ2-3; DNA: TGTGCCAGCAGCCAACCCGAGGCCCGGGACTCCACAGATACGCAGTATTTT; CDR3: CASSQPEARDSTDTQYF
D: -; size: few; V: TRBV28; J: TRBJ2-5; DNA: TGTGCCAGCAGTCTCATTGGAAGGGGGACCCAGTACTTC; CDR3: CASSLIGRGTQYF
D: -; size: -; V: TRBV28; J: TRBJ2-1; DNA: TGTGCCAGCAGTCCGATAGGGCAAGAGACCCAGTTCTTC; CDR3: CASSPIGQETQFF
D: TRBD2; size: few; V: TRBV7-2; J: TRBJ2-1; DNA: TGTGCCAGCAGGCTAGCGGGGGCCGACAATGAGCAGTTCTTC; CDR3: CASRLAGADNEQFF
D: -; size: -; V: TRBV6-5; J: TRBJ2-5; DNA: TGTGCCAGCAGCAGCGGGACATTCCAAGAGACCCAGTACTTC; CDR3: CASSSGTFQETQYF
D: TRBD2; size: -; V: TRBV6-5; J: TRBJ2-7; DNA: TGTGCCAGCAGCTTACTAGCGGGAGAGGGCGAGCAGTACTTC; CDR3: CASSLLAGEGEQYF
D: -; size: few; V: TRBV10-3; J: TRBJ1-1; DNA: TGTGCCACGCAGGGGACGAACACTGAAGCTTTCTTT; CDR3: CATQGTNTEAFF
D: -; size: -; V: TRBV6-1; J: TRBJ2-7; DNA: TGTGCCAGCAGTGAAACAAGGGAGCAGTACTTC; CDR3: CASSETREQYF
D: -; size: -; V: TRBV2; J: TRBJ1-5; DNA: TGTGCCAGCAGTGAAGGATACCAGGGACCCGCGGCCCAGCATTTT; CDR3: CASSEGYQGPAAQHF
D: TRBD2; size: -; V: TRBV3-1; J: TRBJ2-5; DNA: TGTGCCAGCAGCCAAGATTCAAGCGGGGGCAGTGAGCAGTACTTC; CDR3: CASSQDSSGGSEQYF
D: -; size: -; V: TRBV27; J: TRBJ2-1; DNA: TGTGCCAGCAGTACCCCACGACCCCCGTCGAATTTCGGTGAGCAGTTCTTC; CDR3: CASSTPRPPSNFGEQFF
D: TRBD1; size: -; V: TRBV28; J: TRBJ2-3; DNA: TGTGCCAGCAGCCACGGGACAGTTTTCCAACGCGATACGCAGTATTTT; CDR3: CASSHGTVFQRDTQYF
D: TRBD2; size: few; V: TRBV28; J: TRBJ2-5; DNA: TGTGCCAGCAGACCACGCCCCTTGCTAGCGGGACCCGACAATGAGCAGTACTTC; CDR3: CASRPRPLLAGPDNEQYF
D: -; size: -; V: TRBV20-1; J: TRBJ2-4; DNA: TGCAGTGGCACCAGCCTAGCCAAAAACATTCAGTACTTC; CDR3: CSGTSLAKNIQYF
D: -; size: many; V: TRBV4-2; J: TRBJ2-3; DNA: TGTGCCAGCAGCCAAGATCCGGGCCCAGATACGCAGTATTTT; CDR3: CASSQDPGPDTQYF